This is a list of T cell receptor beta chains from one sample in a study of CD4+ T cells in melanoma. TCRdb's copy holds only in-frame clones and misses some; the assay was immunoSEQ multiplex PCR. The table lists about 20,000 clones, around four fifths of them singletons, with about 9.6% in the top ten. The receptor source for this set is a human donor with melanoma. CDR3s include the opening cysteine and the closing phenylalanine or tryptophan. The D gene is left open where the match is weak. Clone size is given for some rows only: seen once, a few or many times, or a class if the clone is expanded.

CDR3 protein | CDR3 DNA | D gene | J gene | clone size | CDR3 length | V gene
CSVRTRTEHEAFF | TGCAGCGTTCGTACCCGGACAGAGCATGAAGCTTTCTTT | NA | TRBJ1-1 | NA | 13 | TRBV29-1
CASSLGPWGLAGAHYEQYF | TGTGCCAGCAGCCTGGGACCGTGGGGACTAGCGGGGGCCCACTACGAGCAGTACTTC | TRBD2 | TRBJ2-7 | NA | 19 | TRBV11-2
CASSSDNRAGYTF | TGCGCCAGCAGCTCCGATAACAGGGCTGGCTACACCTTC | NA | TRBJ1-2 | NA | 13 | TRBV5-1
CASSANTEAFF | TGTGCCAGCAGTGCGAACACTGAAGCTTTCTTT | NA | TRBJ1-1 | few | 11 | TRBV2
CASSVGQAYEQYF | TGTGCCAGCAGCGTGGGACAGGCCTACGAGCAGTACTTC | TRBD1 | TRBJ2-7 | NA | 13 | TRBV5-4
CASSREWGNTIYF | TGTGCCAGCTCAAGGGAATGGGGAAACACCATATATTTT | NA | TRBJ1-3 | NA | 13 | TRBV2
CSVLSGQETQYF | TGCAGCGTGTTGAGCGGACAAGAGACCCAGTACTTC | NA | TRBJ2-5 | NA | 12 | TRBV29-1
CASSYPVGVVNQPQHF | TGTGCCAGCAGTTACCCGGTGGGGGTGGTGAATCAGCCCCAGCATTTT | NA | TRBJ1-5 | NA | 16 | TRBV6-6
CASTLGQGARGANVLTF | TGTGCCAGCACCTTGGGACAGGGGGCGAGAGGGGCCAACGTCCTGACTTTC | TRBD1 | TRBJ2-6 | NA | 17 | TRBV5-4
CASSLIPGAWETQYF | TGTGCCAGCAGCTTAATTCCGGGGGCTTGGGAGACCCAGTACTTC | NA | TRBJ2-5 | NA | 15 | TRBV7-3
CASSPLHSGGTYEQYF | TGTGCCAGCAGTCCTCTACATAGCGGGGGGACCTACGAGCAGTACTTC | TRBD2 | TRBJ2-7 | NA | 16 | TRBV27
CASSAGYEQYF | TGTGCCAGCAGCGCAGGTTACGAGCAGTACTTC | NA | TRBJ2-7 | NA | 11 | TRBV5-4
CASSESGQGWLQFF | TGCGCCAGCAGTGAGTCGGGACAGGGGTGGCTGCAGTTCTTC | TRBD1 | TRBJ2-1 | NA | 14 | TRBV10-1
CASSPERGAYNEQFF | TGTGCCAGCTCACCGGAGCGGGGGGCTTACAATGAGCAGTTCTTC | TRBD2 | TRBJ2-1 | NA | 15 | TRBV18
CATSRDRERATYGYTF | TGTGCCACCAGCAGAGATCGGGAGAGGGCGACCTATGGCTACACCTTC | NA | TRBJ1-2 | NA | 16 | TRBV15
CASSREAVSEKLFF | TGTGCCAGCAGCCGGGAGGCCGTCAGCGAAAAACTGTTTTTT | NA | TRBJ1-4 | NA | 14 | TRBV7-9
CASAGGSTGANVLTF | TGTGCCAGTGCAGGGGGCTCTACCGGGGCCAACGTCCTGACTTTC | TRBD1 | TRBJ2-6 | NA | 15 | TRBV6-1
CASSPENSYEQYF | TGTGCCAGCAGCCCCGAGAATTCGTACGAGCAGTACTTC | NA | TRBJ2-7 | NA | 13 | TRBV5-4
CASRSQATEAFF | TGTGCCAGCAGGTCACAGGCGACTGAAGCTTTCTTT | NA | TRBJ1-1 | NA | 12 | TRBV7-9
CASSLRLAGGGDTQYF | TGTGCCAGCAGCTTACGCCTAGCGGGGGGCGGTGATACGCAGTATTTT | TRBD2 | TRBJ2-3 | few | 16 | TRBV7-3
CASSEAPSTNEKLFF | TGTGCCAGCAGTGAAGCGCCATCTACTAATGAAAAACTGTTTTTT | NA | TRBJ1-4 | NA | 15 | TRBV2
CASSEQGDTQYF | TGTGCCAGCAGCGAACAGGGAGATACGCAGTATTTT | NA | TRBJ2-3 | NA | 12 | TRBV6-5
CASSLAVQETQYF | TGCGCCAGCAGCTTGGCCGTCCAAGAGACCCAGTACTTC | NA | TRBJ2-5 | NA | 13 | TRBV5-1
CASSLGTAQDTQYF | TGTGCCAGCAGCCTAGGGACAGCTCAAGATACGCAGTATTTT | TRBD1 | TRBJ2-3 | NA | 14 | TRBV5-4
CASSPLRGEDSYEQYF | TGTGCCAGCAGCCCCCTACGGGGGGAGGACTCCTACGAGCAGTACTTC | TRBD2 | TRBJ2-7 | NA | 16 | TRBV11-2
CASSLRSGGQETQYF | TGTGCCAGCAGCTTACGGAGCGGGGGCCAAGAGACCCAGTACTTC | TRBD2 | TRBJ2-5 | NA | 15 | TRBV5-4
CASSLSAATDTQYF | TGTGCCAGCAGTTTATCGGCGGCCACAGATACGCAGTATTTT | NA | TRBJ2-3 | NA | 14 | TRBV27